This entry is about one T cell receptor beta chain. Time point defined: patch test 1, 2 weeks after DPC sensitization. Treatment defined: therapeutic diphenylcyclopropenone sensitization with weekly scalp DPC. The sample belongs to a study of human T cells and chemical hapten exposure. Study background: After 6 days, upper back 0.01% DPC patch tests were scored.

The V gene's germline CDR1 is DFQATT and CDR2 SNEGSKA (reference sequence). This CDR3 comprises 17 residues. The V gene lost 3 bases and the J gene lost 1 base, with 21 bases spanning the gap. Per the original methods: TCRs per sample had a median of approximately 98,000 and ranged from roughly 23,224 to 700,000. MiXCR, applied by TCRdb to the RACE reads, yields one record per CDR3 protein. The V and J calls come from TCRdb's annotation, not from the publication. Of 350,000 or so distinct CDR3 sequences in the sample, around 7% were seen once. This chain connects TRBV20-1 to TRBJ1-1, with D possibly being TRBD1 (6 bases). This sample comprised whole blood, obtained in connection with sensitization to the hapten diphenylcyclopropenone (DPC). The source of this sequence is a woman between 18 and 30 years old with alopecia areata. Some clones in this sample may be carry-over from other donors' samples. The CDR3 sequence is CSARSGAFGVSNTEAFF. The DNA of the CDR3 is TGCAGTGCTAGGTCAGGGGCTTTTGGAGTATCGAACACTGAAGCTTTCTTT.